This T cell receptor (beta chain) appears in the sequencing data of a study of blood T cells in healthy people across ages. The use of a sample-barcoded 5' primer and a J-beta primer mix characterized a second PCR of about 7 to 12 cycles. Using its own MiXCR run on the 5' RACE reads, TCRdb lists one record per CDR3 protein. Counted here are approximately 830,000 distinct CDR3 sequences, under 80% occurring once; the ten biggest clones make up about a quarter. Note on this clonotype: Its antigen is unidentified.

The ends were cut back, 4 bases at V and 3 bases at J, with 18 bases in the middle. CDR3 length: 16 amino acids. The germline CDR1 and CDR2 sequences are SGDLS and YYNGEE. Study results and caveats: Both higher diversity and more naive CD4+ cells marked long-lived donors when set against aged donors.

The sequence was collected from a young man in good health. The chain joins TRBV9 to TRBJ2-3; D may correspond to TRBD1 or TRBD2 (5 bases each). The sequenced sample was blood. CDR3 protein: CASSPLTRGTTDTQYF. In nucleotides, the CDR3 is TGTGCCAGCAGCCCCCTTACTAGAGGGACGACAGATACGCAGTATTTT.